The 26 T cell receptor beta chains below all came from one sample that was sequenced in a study of Ad26.COV2.S vaccination and SARS-CoV-2 variants. Clones were read by immunoSEQ multiplex PCR, and TCRdb kept only the in-frame ones, dropping some. The data hold approximately 340,000 clones, with around 84% observed a single time. As for treatment: some 19 received Ad26.COV2.S at low or high dose, single or two shots; roughly five received placebo; per-sample allocation not given. Material that was analyzed had been drawn on day 63 after the first vaccine or placebo injection. The source material was peripheral blood, sampled in a trial of Ad26.COV2.S vaccine versus placebo. The receptors were gathered from a person between 18 and 65 years old who received the Ad26.COV2.S COVID-19 vaccine or a placebo.

The chain has TRBV6-2 or TRBV6-3 and TRBJ2-3, with D perhaps matching TRBD1 (6 bases). The CDR3 is 13 residues long. Trimming cost V 2 bases and J 7 bases, with 10 bases left between them. Germline lookup yields CDR1 MNHEY and CDR2 SVGEGT. CDR3 nucleotide sequence: TGTGCCAGCAGTTACGGGGGCGCGAATACGCAGTATTTT. Translated: CASSYGGANTQYF.

The rearrangement uses TRBV5-1 and TRBJ1-5; D not resolved. This CDR3 has 14 amino acids. From germline, CDR1 is SGHRS and CDR2 YFSETQ. The V and J ends lost 0 bases and 1 base respectively, with 5 bases between them. The CDR3 region is CASSLGGSNQPQHF. CDR3 nucleotides: TGCGCCAGCAGCTTGGGGGGAAGCAATCAGCCCCAGCATTTT.

The J gene is TRBJ1-4, the V gene TRBV5-1, with unresolved D. Germline V gives CDR1 SGHRS, CDR2 YFSETQ. The CDR3 extends over 12 amino acids. Trimming pared 2 bases from V and 3 bases from J, leaving 2 bases between. CDR3 sequence reads: CASSFPNEKLFF. Here the CDR3 DNA reads TGCGCCAGCAGCTTTCCTAATGAAAAACTGTTTTTT.

This chain uses TRBV9 with TRBJ2-7; TRBD2 matches 14 bases. With 2 bases clipped from V and 5 bases from J, the junction kept 9 bases outside the gene matches. From germline, CDR1 is SGDLS and CDR2 YYNGEE. The CDR3 sequence is 17 residues long. The chain's CDR3 is CASSVNRLAGGQDEQYF. CDR3 nucleotides: TGTGCCAGCAGCGTTAATCGACTAGCGGGAGGGCAGGACGAGCAGTACTTC.

This chain links TRBV7-9 with TRBJ1-1, with D hard to call. Trimming cost V 1 base and J 9 bases, with 18 bases left between them. The CDR3 contains 15 residues. Germline CDR1 is SEHNR and CDR2 is FQNEAQ (reference sequence). The CDR3 sequence is CASSLGSGAAGKAFF. CDR3 nucleotides: TGTGCCAGCAGCTTAGGATCTGGTGCGGCAGGCAAAGCTTTCTTT.

The chain has TRBV7-2 and TRBJ2-3; 9 bases align to TRBD2. After removal of 6 bases from V and 4 bases from J, the junction contained 11 bases not matched to a gene. Per the germline V gene, CDR1 is SGHTA and CDR2 is FQGNSA. This CDR3 is 16 amino acids long. The CDR3 DNA sequence: TGTGCCAGCAGGCCTCAGAGCGGGGGGTATGCAGATACGCAGTATTTT. Translated, it gives CASRPQSGGYADTQYF.

V and J are TRBV3-1 (or the pseudogene TRBV3-2) and TRBJ2-7; no clear D. With 4 bases removed from V and 5 bases from J, the gap between germline ends came to 15 bases. CDR3 length: 14 amino acids. The V gene's germline CDR1 is LGHDT and CDR2 YNNKEL (reference sequence). The CDR3 nucleotides read TGTGCCAGCAGCCCTTCGGCCGCCCCCCACGAGCAGTACTTC. This sequence encodes CASSPSAAPHEQYF.

J is TRBJ2-3 and V is TRBV3-1 (or the pseudogene TRBV3-2), with D possibly matching TRBD2 (6 bases). This CDR3 comprises 17 residues. Trimming shortened V by 1 base and J by 2 bases, and 16 bases separated the two germline ends. Per the germline V gene, CDR1 is LGHDT and CDR2 is YNNKEL (reference sequence). CDR3 loop: CASSQGGGFGHTDTQYF. In DNA form, the CDR3 reads TGTGCCAGCAGCCAAGGTGGGGGGTTTGGTCACACAGATACGCAGTATTTT.

The chain recombines TRBV24-1 with TRBJ2-1, with TRBD2 matching 13 bases. The length of the CDR3 is 17 residues. V shed 4 bases, J shed 0 bases, and the junction held 2 bases outside the gene matches. Germline V lookup: CDR1 KGHDR, CDR2 SFDVKD. In DNA form, the CDR3 reads TGTGCCACCAGTGACCGACTAGCGGGAGGCTCCTACAATGAGCAGTTCTTC. The encoded protein is CATSDRLAGGSYNEQFF.

This clone was recorded a few times. A read error is possible here, since a much larger clone lies one base away. The chain joins TRBV2 to TRBJ1-1; TRBD1 might be the D (5 bases). The CDR3 length is 11 residues. From germline, CDR1 is SNHLY and CDR2 FYNNEI. V lost 8 bases, J lost 1 base, and 5 bases lay in between. The CDR3 region has the DNA TGTGCCAGCCAGGGGAACACTGAAGCTTTCTTT. It codes for CASQGNTEAFF.

The chain employs TRBV4-3 and TRBJ2-1, with 8 bases aligning to TRBD2. CDR3 length: 19 amino acids. V dropped 1 base and J dropped 8; count of bases not matched to a gene: 19. Germline V gives CDR1 LGHNA, CDR2 YSLEER. The CDR3 DNA reads as TGCGCCAGCAGCCAAGCCCCCCCAGGTTTAGCGGGACTAGATTATGAGCAGTTCTTC. Translated, it gives CASSQAPPGLAGLDYEQFF.

V usage is TRBV10-1 and J usage is TRBJ1-1; 7 bases map to TRBD1. The germline V gene has CDR1 WNHNN and CDR2 SYGVQD (reference sequence). With V trimmed by 1 base and J by 1 base, 3 bases remained unmatched. The CDR3 is made up of 15 amino acids. The CDR3 DNA reads as TGCGCCAGCAGTGAGTGGGCAGGGGGGAACACTGAAGCTTTCTTT. Protein sequence: CASSEWAGGNTEAFF.

As to this clone: A much bigger clone sits one base away, suggesting this may be a read error. This chain links TRBV28 with TRBJ2-2; D gene ambiguous. The CDR3 spans 13 residues. Germline CDR1 is MDHEN and CDR2 is SYDVKM. The V end was cut by 4 bases, the J end by 0 bases, with 3 bases between. Written as DNA, the CDR3 is TGTGCCAGCAGTTCGTCGAACACCGGGGAGCTGTTTTTT. Protein: CASSSSNTGELFF.

The V and J genes are TRBV30 and TRBJ2-3, with D possibly matching TRBD2 (5 bases). Germline V CDR1 and CDR2: GTSNPN, SVGIG (reference sequence). This CDR3 has 14 amino acids. V lost 1 base, J lost 2 bases, and 10 bases lay in between. The CDR3 DNA reads as TGTGCCTGGAGTGGAGCGGCCCTCACAGATACGCAGTATTTT. The encoded protein is CAWSGAALTDTQYF. Variable domain in full (rest from reference TRBV30 and TRBJ2-3): SQTIHQWPATLVQPVGSPLSLECTVEGTSNPNLYWYRQAAGRGLQLLFYSVGIGQISSEVPQNLSASRPQDRQFILSSKKLLLSDSGFYLCAWSGAALTDTQYFGPGTRLTVL.

In this sample, this clone turned up a few times. This chain joins TRBV6-5 and TRBJ1-1; no clear D gene. CDR1 MNHEY and CDR2 SVGAGI come from the germline V gene. Trimming pared 5 bases from V and 2 bases from J, leaving 6 bases between. This CDR3 comprises 12 residues. In DNA form, the CDR3 reads TGTGCCAGCAGTCTCCTCAACACTGAAGCTTTCTTT. Translating it yields CASSLLNTEAFF.

This clone was seen just once. The chain uses TRBV19 and TRBJ2-3, with TRBD2 matching over 15 bases. From germline, CDR1 is LNHDA and CDR2 SQIVND (reference sequence). This CDR3 is 17 amino acids long. J was trimmed by 6 bases and V by 4 bases; bases with no gene match: 8. In DNA, the CDR3 is TGTGCCAGTAGTACTCTGGGACTAGCGGGAGGACGGGATACGCAGTATTTT. Translation gives CASSTLGLAGGRDTQYF.

The chain uses TRBV5-8 and TRBJ1-1; tentatively, D is TRBD1 (5 bases). Germline V CDR1 and CDR2: SGHTS, YDEGEE. The CDR3 totals 15 residues. Trimming stripped 4 bases from V and 4 bases from J, with 17 bases between. The CDR3 reads CASSLRWGRSTEAFF. The CDR3 bases are TGTGCCAGCAGCCTACGATGGGGGAGGAGCACTGAAGCTTTCTTT.

The chain links TRBV18 to TRBJ2-1, with 9 bases lining up with TRBD2. The V and J ends lost 2 bases and 5 bases, in that order; junction bases with no gene match: 1. This CDR3 has 14 amino acids. Germline CDR1 KGHSH, CDR2 LQKENI. The chain's CDR3 is CASSPAGGNNEQFF. CDR3 coding DNA: TGTGCCAGCTCACCAGCGGGAGGGAACAATGAGCAGTTCTTC.

The chain uses TRBV19 and TRBJ2-3, with 10 bases that match TRBD1. The CDR3 loop spans 14 amino acids. Trimming at V came to 4 bases and at J to 3 bases, leaving 1 base not matched to a gene. In germline, CDR1 is LNHDA, CDR2 SQIVND (reference sequence). CDR3 residues: CASSKGQGTDTQYF. Written as DNA, the CDR3 is TGTGCCAGTAGTAAGGGACAGGGGACAGATACGCAGTATTTT. Based on the CDR3 plus reference TRBV19 and TRBJ2-3, the full variable domain is DGGITQSPKYLFRKEGQNVTLSCEQNLNHDAMYWYRQDPGQGLRLIYYSQIVNDFQKGDIAEGYSVSREKKESFPLTVTSAQKNPTAFYLCASSKGQGTDTQYFGPGTRLTVL.

The chain couples TRBV19 to TRBJ2-2, with 9 positions matching TRBD2. The CDR3 sequence is 16 residues long. CDR1 is LNHDA, CDR2 SQIVND, per germline (reference sequence). The J segment lost 3 bases and the V segment lost 4 bases, leaving 6 bases of the junction unmatched. This CDR3 reads CASSTATSGYTGELFF. The CDR3 DNA reads as TGTGCCAGTAGTACCGCGACTAGCGGATACACCGGGGAGCTGTTTTTT. The whole variable domain, filled in from reference TRBV19 and TRBJ2-2, reads DGGITQSPKYLFRKEGQNVTLSCEQNLNHDAMYWYRQDPGQGLRLIYYSQIVNDFQKGDIAEGYSVSREKKESFPLTVTSAQKNPTAFYLCASSTATSGYTGELFFGEGSRLTVL.

V and J are TRBV28 and TRBJ2-5, with TRBD2 identical over 15 bases. With 5 bases clipped from V and 5 bases from J, the junction kept 12 bases outside the gene matches. Germline V gives CDR1 MDHEN, CDR2 SYDVKM. This CDR3 comprises 18 residues. The CDR3 bases are TGTGCCAGCAGTCCAAAAGAGGGACTAGCGGGAGGCGGGGAGACCCAGTACTTC. It encodes CASSPKEGLAGGGETQYF.

This chain uses TRBV4-1 with TRBJ2-4, with a possible D match to TRBD2 (5 bases). Trimming removed 2 bases at V and 0 bases at J, with 11 bases between. Germline V gene data show CDR1 as MGHRA and CDR2 as YSYEKL. This CDR3 has 16 amino acids. CDR3 loop: CASSQKDGVAKNIQYF. The CDR3, as DNA: TGCGCCAGCAGCCAAAAGGACGGGGTAGCCAAAAACATTCAGTACTTC.

The chain links TRBV19 to TRBJ2-7; 7 bases fit TRBD1. This CDR3 has 14 amino acids. The ends lost 4 bases at V and 3 bases at J; junction bases unmatched: 6. CDR1 and CDR2 from the germline V gene are LNHDA and SQIVND (reference sequence). The CDR3 nucleotides read TGTGCCAGTAGTAATTCCGGGGACAGCTACGAGCAGTACTTC. Protein: CASSNSGDSYEQYF.

This sequence joins TRBV11-2 and TRBJ1-6, with D possibly matching TRBD1 (6 bases). Germline V CDR1 and CDR2: SGHAT, FQNNGV. V was pared by 5 bases and J by 6 bases, with 17 bases between. The CDR3 is made up of 16 amino acids. DNA for the CDR3: TGTGCCAGCAGCCCATGGACAGTAGTTAGTAATTCACCCCTCCACTTT. The encoded protein is CASSPWTVVSNSPLHF.

In this sample, this clone turned up a few times. This sequence joins TRBV7-2 and TRBJ2-7, with TRBD2 matching 10 bases. This CDR3 contains 19 residues. Germline-derived CDR1 and CDR2 are SGHTA and FQGNSA. V lost 4 bases to trimming and J lost 2 bases; unmatched junction nucleotides: 17. CDR3 amino acids: CASSSVVSAGGSRPYEQYF. The DNA of the CDR3 is TGTGCCAGCAGCTCCGTCGTCTCAGCGGGGGGGTCTCGACCCTACGAGCAGTACTTC.

This clone has just one count. The J gene is TRBJ1-6, the V gene TRBV7-6; the D is unclear. From germline, CDR1 is SGHVS and CDR2 FNYEAQ. The V end was cut by 4 bases, the J end by 9 bases, with 7 bases between. The CDR3 is made up of 12 amino acids. The DNA for the CDR3 is TGTGCCAGCAGCTCCCCGGGTTCACCCCTCCACTTT. This encodes CASSSPGSPLHF.